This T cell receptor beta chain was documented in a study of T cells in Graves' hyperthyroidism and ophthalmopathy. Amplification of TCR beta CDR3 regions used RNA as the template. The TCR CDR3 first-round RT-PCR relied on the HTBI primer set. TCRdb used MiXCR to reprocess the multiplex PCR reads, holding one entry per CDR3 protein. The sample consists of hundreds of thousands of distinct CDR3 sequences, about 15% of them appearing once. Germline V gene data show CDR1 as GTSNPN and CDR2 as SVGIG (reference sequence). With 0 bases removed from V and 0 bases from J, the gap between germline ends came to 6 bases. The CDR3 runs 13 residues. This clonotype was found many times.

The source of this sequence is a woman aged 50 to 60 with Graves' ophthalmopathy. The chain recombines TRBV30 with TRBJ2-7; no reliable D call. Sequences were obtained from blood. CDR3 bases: TGTGCCTGGAGTGTACAAGTCTCCTACGAGCAGTACTTC. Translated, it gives CAWSVQVSYEQYF.